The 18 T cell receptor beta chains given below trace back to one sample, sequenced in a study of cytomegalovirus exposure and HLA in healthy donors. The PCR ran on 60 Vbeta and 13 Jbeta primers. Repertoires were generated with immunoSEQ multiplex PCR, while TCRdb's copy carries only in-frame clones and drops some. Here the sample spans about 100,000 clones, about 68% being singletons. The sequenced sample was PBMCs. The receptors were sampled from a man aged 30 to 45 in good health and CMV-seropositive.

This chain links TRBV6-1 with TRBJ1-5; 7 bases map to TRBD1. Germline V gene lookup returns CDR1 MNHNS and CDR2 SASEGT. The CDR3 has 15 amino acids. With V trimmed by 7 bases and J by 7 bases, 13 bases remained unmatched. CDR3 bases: TGTGCCAGCAAAGGGGGCGCCCCGATGGCGCAGCCCCAGCATTTT. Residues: CASKGGAPMAQPQHF.

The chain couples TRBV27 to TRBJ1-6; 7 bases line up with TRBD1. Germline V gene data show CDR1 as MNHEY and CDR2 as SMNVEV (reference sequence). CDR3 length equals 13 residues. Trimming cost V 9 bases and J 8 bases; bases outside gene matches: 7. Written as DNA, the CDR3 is TGTGCCAGTAAGTTCACAGGGGATTCACCCCTCCACTTT. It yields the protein CASKFTGDSPLHF.

The CDR3 DNA reads TGTGCCAGCAGCCGAGCTACTCCATACGAGCAGTACTTC. Translation gives CASSRATPYEQYF. This chain connects TRBV7-9 to TRBJ2-7; no definite D call. Germline V gene sequence: CDR1 SEHNR, CDR2 FQNEAQ (reference sequence). The CDR3 extends over 13 amino acids. Trimming pared 5 bases from V and 4 bases from J, leaving 12 bases between.

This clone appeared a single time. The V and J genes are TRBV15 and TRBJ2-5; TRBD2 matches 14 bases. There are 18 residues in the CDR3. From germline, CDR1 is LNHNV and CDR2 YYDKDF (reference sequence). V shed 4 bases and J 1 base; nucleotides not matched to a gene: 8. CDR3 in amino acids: CATSIGLAGGASQETQYF. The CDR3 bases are TGTGCCACCAGCATCGGACTAGCGGGGGGCGCTTCCCAAGAGACCCAGTACTTC. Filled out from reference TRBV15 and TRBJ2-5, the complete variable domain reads DAMVIQNPRYQVTQFGKPVTLSCSQTLNHNVMYWYQQKSSQAPKLLFHYYDKDFNNEADTPDNFQSRRPNTSFCFLDIRSPGLGDTAMYLCATSIGLAGGASQETQYFGPGTRLLVL.

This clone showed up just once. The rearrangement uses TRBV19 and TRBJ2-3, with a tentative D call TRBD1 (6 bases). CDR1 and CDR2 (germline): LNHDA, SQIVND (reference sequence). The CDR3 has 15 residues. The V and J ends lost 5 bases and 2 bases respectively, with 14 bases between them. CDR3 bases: TGTGCCAGTAGTTTCGGCAGGGGATACACAGATACGCAGTATTTT. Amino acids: CASSFGRGYTDTQYF.

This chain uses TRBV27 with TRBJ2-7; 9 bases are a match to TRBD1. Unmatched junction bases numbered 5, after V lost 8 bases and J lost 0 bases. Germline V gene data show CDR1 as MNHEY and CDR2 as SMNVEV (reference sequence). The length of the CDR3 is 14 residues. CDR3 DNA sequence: TGTGCCAGCGGTTGGACAGGGGCCTCCTACGAGCAGTACTTC. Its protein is CASGWTGASYEQYF.

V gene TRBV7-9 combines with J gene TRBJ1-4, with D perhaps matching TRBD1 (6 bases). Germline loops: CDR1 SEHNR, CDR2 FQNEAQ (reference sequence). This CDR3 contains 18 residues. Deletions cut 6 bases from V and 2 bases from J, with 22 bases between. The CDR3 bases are TGTGCCAGCAGTCTCGGGTCAGGGGCCCGTATTACTAATGAAAAACTGTTTTTT. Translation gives CASSLGSGARITNEKLFF.

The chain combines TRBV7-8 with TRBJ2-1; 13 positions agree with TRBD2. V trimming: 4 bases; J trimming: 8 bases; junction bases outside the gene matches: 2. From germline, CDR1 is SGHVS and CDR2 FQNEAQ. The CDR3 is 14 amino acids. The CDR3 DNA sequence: TGTGCCAGCAGCTCCACTAGCGGGGGGGATGAGCAGTTCTTC. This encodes CASSSTSGGDEQFF.

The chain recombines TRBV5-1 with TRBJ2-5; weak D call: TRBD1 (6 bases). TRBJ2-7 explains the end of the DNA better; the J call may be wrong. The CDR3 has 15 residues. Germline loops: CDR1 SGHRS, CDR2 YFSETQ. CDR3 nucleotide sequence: TGCGCCAGCAGCTTCCAGGGGCCCAGCTCCTACGAGCAGTACTTC. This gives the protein CASSFQGPSSYEQYF.

As DNA, the CDR3 is TGTGCCAGCAGCCCTAGTGGGACAGGGGCGCGGGAGCTGTTTTTT. It yields the protein CASSPSGTGARELFF. The V gene is TRBV7-2, the J gene TRBJ2-2; 10 bases agree with TRBD1. This CDR3 is 15 amino acids long. Per the germline V gene, CDR1 is SGHTA and CDR2 is FQGNSA. Trimming removed 5 bases from V and 9 bases from J; junction bases left unmatched: 9.

CDR3 coding DNA: TGTGCCAGCACCCCTGGAGGTACCTATGGCTACACCTTC. Protein product: CASTPGGTYGYTF. This chain joins TRBV19 and TRBJ1-2, with D unresolved. The length of the CDR3 is 13 residues. Trimming stripped 9 bases from V and 4 bases from J, with 15 bases between. Per the germline V gene, CDR1 is LNHDA and CDR2 is SQIVND (reference sequence).

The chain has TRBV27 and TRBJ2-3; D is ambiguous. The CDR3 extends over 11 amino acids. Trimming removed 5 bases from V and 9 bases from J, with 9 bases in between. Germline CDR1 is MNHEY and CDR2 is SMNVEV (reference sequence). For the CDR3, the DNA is TGTGCCAGCAGTCAAGACGGGACGCAGTATTTT. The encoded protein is CASSQDGTQYF.

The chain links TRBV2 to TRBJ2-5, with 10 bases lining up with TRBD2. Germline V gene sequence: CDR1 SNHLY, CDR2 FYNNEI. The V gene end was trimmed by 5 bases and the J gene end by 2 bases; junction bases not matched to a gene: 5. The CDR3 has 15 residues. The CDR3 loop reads CASSRLAGEQETQYF. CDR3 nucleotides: TGTGCCAGCAGTCGGCTAGCGGGGGAACAAGAGACCCAGTACTTC. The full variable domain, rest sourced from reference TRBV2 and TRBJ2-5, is EPEVTQTPSHQVTQMGQEVILRCVPISNHLYFYWYRQILGQKVEFLVSFYNNEISEKSEIFDDQFSVERPDGSNFTLKIRSTKLEDSAMYFCASSRLAGEQETQYFGPGTRLLVL.

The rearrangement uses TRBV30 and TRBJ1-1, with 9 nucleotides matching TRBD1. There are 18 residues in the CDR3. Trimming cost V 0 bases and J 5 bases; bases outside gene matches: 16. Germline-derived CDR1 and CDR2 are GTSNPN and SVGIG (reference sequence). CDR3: CAWSVRGLDRGVGTEAFF. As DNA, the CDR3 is TGTGCCTGGAGTGTACGGGGGTTGGACAGGGGAGTAGGGACTGAAGCTTTCTTT.

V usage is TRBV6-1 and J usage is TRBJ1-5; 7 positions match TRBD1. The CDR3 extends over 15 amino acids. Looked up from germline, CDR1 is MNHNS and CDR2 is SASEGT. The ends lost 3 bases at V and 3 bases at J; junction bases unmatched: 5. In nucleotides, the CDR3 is TGTGCCAGCAGTGACTTGACAGGGTACAATCAGCCCCAGCATTTT. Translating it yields CASSDLTGYNQPQHF.

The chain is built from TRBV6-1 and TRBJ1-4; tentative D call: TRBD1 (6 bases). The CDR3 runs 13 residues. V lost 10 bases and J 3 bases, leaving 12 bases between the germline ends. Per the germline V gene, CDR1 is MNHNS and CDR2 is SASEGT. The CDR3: CATSEGANEKLFF. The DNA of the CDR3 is TGTGCCACCTCAGAGGGGGCTAATGAAAAACTGTTTTTT.

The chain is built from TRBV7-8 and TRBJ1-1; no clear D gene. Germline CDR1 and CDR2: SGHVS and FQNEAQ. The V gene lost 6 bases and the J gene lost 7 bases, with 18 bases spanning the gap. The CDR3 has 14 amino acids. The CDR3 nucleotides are TGTGCCAGCAGAGGATGGGAGGGCCGAAGTGAAGCTTTCTTT. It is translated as CASRGWEGRSEAFF.

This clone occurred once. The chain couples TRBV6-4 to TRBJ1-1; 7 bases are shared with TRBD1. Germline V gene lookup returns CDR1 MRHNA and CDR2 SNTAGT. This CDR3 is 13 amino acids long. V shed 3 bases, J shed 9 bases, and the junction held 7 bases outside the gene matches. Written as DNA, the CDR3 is TGTGCCAGCAGTGATCAGACAGGGATGAAAGCTTTCTTT. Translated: CASSDQTGMKAFF.